This T cell receptor beta chain stems from a study of shared clonotypes between healthy human individuals (TCRdb year 2020). Concerning the study at large: Three men and two women, aged 18 to 49 years, made up the cohort. Leukapheresis yielded between about 0.94 and 9.5 billion PBMCs per donor. Per donor, three plates each were used for CD4 naive and CD4 memory, two for CD8 naive, and one for CD8 memory. Blood TCR repertoires of several healthy adults were deeply sequenced to estimate repertoire size and the extent of clonotype sharing between individuals. To increase sequencing depth and limit assay-specific biases, TCR repertoire library preparation and sequencing were carried out by different laboratories using diverse techniques.

Using the deep immunoSEQ assay, TCR CDR3 regions were amplified from genomic DNA by multiplex PCR. Genomic DNA extracted from each cell subset was distributed evenly over all wells of several immunoSEQ 96-well plates, and each plate served as one replicate. For sorted subsets, 200 to 250 ng genomic DNA, equal to tens of thousands of T cell genomes, was loaded into each replicate PCR. Purified libraries were measured with a Qubit 3.0 fluorometer, size-checked on a Bioanalyzer 2100, and measured again with the KAPA Library Quantification kit. Every immunoSEQ 96-well plate was sequenced on a dedicated single-read 150-cycle Illumina NextSeq 550 flow cell. Concerning the study's data processing: Because only junctional sequences without quality scores were contained in the immunoSEQ output, filtering matching that applied to full-length reads could not be performed. To assign V/J genes and CDR3, sequences were annotated using PyIR, a Python wrapper for IgBLAST v1.9, with IMGT germline references. Any read was removed if the V/J assignment was weak (E-value above 1e-6), the CDR3 was missing, or the read contained stop codons, out-of-frame junctions, or ambiguous translated residues. V3J clonotypes were defined as sequences sharing the same inferred V gene, J gene, and CDR3 amino acid sequence. Percentage overlap between repertoires was computed as shared unique clonotypes divided by the size of the smaller repertoire. RTK rarefaction, the Chao1 estimator, and Recon v2.1 estimates of unobserved clonotypes were used to assess repertoire richness. For all TCRbeta clonotypes obtained by the gDNA method from a handful of donors, generation probabilities were computed with OLGA. The table comes from immuneACCESS by way of TCRdb, which keeps in-frame sequences with V and J called. Part of the clones is missing from these tables; in studies checked, under half for an unresolved V gene and the rest for unknown reasons. The V and J calls and clone size come from that table; D and trimming were worked out from the DNA. Recorded for this sample are about 2.2 million clones; roughly 95% of them occurred a single time. The ten largest clones represent approximately 1.7% of the sample.

CD8 naive samples were obtained by positive selection for CCR7 among CD45RO-negative cells, yielding a CD45RA+CCR7+ population from which TemRA cells were excluded. The donors were healthy, HIV-negative adults who had no recently reported acute infections or vaccinations. All donors were Caucasian adults living in Nashville, Tennessee, USA. Blood was obtained by leukapheresis, after which PBMCs were separated by Ficoll-Histopaque density gradient centrifugation and cryopreserved in liquid nitrogen vapor phase. Analytical flow cytometry was used to check the purity and quantity of every magnetically sorted T cell population. Genomic DNA was isolated from every sorted fraction and measured by UV absorbance on a Nanodrop 2000c. The full study reports these points: Rarefaction of sorted-subset datasets indicated incomplete sequencing despite the large sequencing depth. Higher generation probabilities were observed for clonotypes shared by all four sorted-subset donors than for non-shared clonotypes. Pairwise subsampling indicated that sequencing depth was expected to affect the degree of clonotype sharing among donors. Because the study included only a small number of donors, the genetic and exposure-history diversity represented was limited. Naive subsets generally had larger estimated clonotype richness than memory subsets. Sharing across a few donors was observed for 4.5% to 6.5% of naive CD4, less than 4% of naive CD8, 2.3% of memory CD4, and around 0.42% of memory CD8 clonotypes. Sampling was restricted to blood, and TCR repertoires in tissue are likely to differ from TCR repertoires in blood.

Points on this clone: The clone's antigen remains unknown. No per-base quality is available; no much larger clone lies one base away.

Sample: naive CD8+ T cells from PBMCs. Read against the paper, the sample's cell subset or site label means: CD45RA+CCR7+. The clonotype comes from a young man in good health. Some clones in this sample may be carry-over from other donors' samples.

At the DNA level, the sequence is TGCGCCAGCAGTGAGGTGAAGGGGACCGAGCAGTACTTC. This is translated as CASSEVKGTEQYF. This chain is built from TRBV10-1 and TRBJ2-7; the D segment might be TRBD1 or TRBD2, since each matches 5 bases. The CDR3, cysteine through phenylalanine, is 13 amino acids long. The kept DNA is CDR3 alone, 39 bases in frame from the first base. CDR1 and CDR2 are read off the germline V gene (reference sequence) as WNHNN and SYGVQD. Deletion took 2 bases off V and 6 bases off J, with a span of 11 bases between the germline ends.